Following are 24 T cell receptor beta chains from one sample sequenced in a study of T cell changes during pregnancy in multiple sclerosis. Here immunoSEQ multiplex PCR was the method, and the copy in TCRdb shows in-frame clones only, minus some. Here the sample spans around 71,000 clones, 90% to 95% being singletons. The specimen comprised peripheral blood, sampled after pregnancy. These receptors were taken from a female donor with multiple sclerosis, enrolled in a pregnancy study.

This chain connects TRBV12-5 to TRBJ2-5; D perhaps matches TRBD2 (5 bases). The CDR3 is made up of 15 amino acids. The germline gives CDR1 LGHNT, CDR2 FRNRAP. The V end lost 5 bases, the J end lost 5 bases, and 18 bases lay between the germline ends. The CDR3 DNA reads TGTGCTAGTGGTCCCCTGGCGGGTCCTGGGGAGACCCAGTACTTC. Encoded protein: CASGPLAGPGETQYF.

In DNA form, the CDR3 reads TGTGCCATCAGTGAGTGGGCCGGGGGGGAGGGCAATCAGCCCCAGCATTTT. This translates into CAISEWAGGEGNQPQHF. J is TRBJ1-5 and V is TRBV10-3, with D perhaps TRBD1 (5 bases). V lost 1 base and J lost 2, with 15 bases in between. The germline CDR1 and CDR2 sequences are ENHRY and SYGVKD. The CDR3 covers 17 residues.

This clone was counted between two and nine times. The V call is TRBV5-4, the J call TRBJ2-5, with TRBD1 matching over 7 bases. Germline values: CDR1 SGHNT, CDR2 YYREEE (reference sequence). The ends lost 4 bases at V and 3 bases at J; junction bases unmatched: 3. This CDR3 is built from 13 residues. The CDR3: CASSRDRKETQYF. The CDR3 DNA reads TGTGCCAGCAGCCGGGACAGAAAAGAGACCCAGTACTTC.

J is TRBJ2-5 and V is TRBV27; 7 nucleotides agree with TRBD1. The J segment lost 1 base and the V segment lost 6 bases, leaving 2 bases of the junction unmatched. The CDR3 runs to 13 residues. CDR1 is MNHEY and CDR2 is SMNVEV in the germline V gene (reference sequence). The CDR3 bases are TGTGCCAGCAGCTACAGGGGCCAAGAGACCCAGTACTTC. Its protein product is CASSYRGQETQYF.

The chain uses TRBV6-1 and TRBJ2-1, with 9 nucleotides matching TRBD1. This CDR3 contains 15 residues. The V and J ends lost 6 bases and 6 bases, in that order; junction bases with no gene match: 9. In germline, CDR1 is MNHNS, CDR2 SASEGT. DNA for the CDR3: TGTGCCAGCAGGCCCGGGACAGGGAAGGGCAATGAGCAGTTCTTC. Residues: CASRPGTGKGNEQFF.

This chain connects TRBV10-2 to TRBJ2-7; possibly TRBD1 for D (6 bases). Trimming shortened V by 3 bases and J by 6 bases, and 18 bases separated the two germline ends. From germline, CDR1 is WSHSY and CDR2 SAAADI. The CDR3 extends over 15 amino acids. In nucleotides, the CDR3 is TGCGCCAGCAGTGAATCAGGGACACCCTCCGGCGAGCAGTACTTC. This codes for CASSESGTPSGEQYF.

The chain links TRBV27 to TRBJ2-7; TRBD1 matches at 8 bases. Looked up from germline, CDR1 is MNHEY and CDR2 is SMNVEV (reference sequence). This CDR3 has 16 amino acids. The J segment lost 1 base and the V segment lost 5 bases, leaving 10 bases of the junction unmatched. The CDR3: CASSPSTGDESYEQYF. Here the CDR3 DNA reads TGTGCCAGCAGTCCCTCGACAGGGGACGAGTCCTACGAGCAGTACTTC.

The V gene is TRBV11-2, the J gene TRBJ2-7; 9 bases map to TRBD1. The CDR3 totals 16 residues. The V segment lost 2 bases and the J segment 2 bases; nucleotides outside the gene matches: 7. CDR1 and CDR2 from the germline V gene are SGHAT and FQNNGV. CDR3 residues: CASSLRGQGGTYEQYF. Written as DNA, the CDR3 is TGTGCCAGCAGCTTAAGGGGACAGGGAGGGACCTACGAGCAGTACTTC.

The chain employs TRBV19 and TRBJ1-5, with TRBD1 matching 8 bases. Germline-derived CDR1 and CDR2 are LNHDA and SQIVND (reference sequence). The V and J ends lost 3 bases and 4 bases, in that order; junction bases with no gene match: 5. The CDR3 is made up of 15 amino acids. This chain's CDR3 is CASSMDRAKNQPQHF. CDR3 coding DNA: TGTGCCAGTAGTATGGACAGGGCAAAAAATCAGCCCCAGCATTTT.

The CDR3 here is CASTRRSGTSGNVGETQYF. The DNA of the CDR3 is TGTGCCAGCACCCGTCGTTCTGGGACTAGCGGGAATGTAGGAGAGACCCAGTACTTC. The genes are TRBV28 and TRBJ2-5, with 13 bases fitting TRBD2. This CDR3 comprises 19 residues. Trimming removed 7 bases from V and 4 bases from J; junction bases left unmatched: 18. CDR1 is MDHEN, CDR2 SYDVKM, per germline. Supplemented by reference TRBV28 and TRBJ2-5, the full variable domain reads DVKVTQSSRYLVKRTGEKVFLECVQDMDHENMFWYRQDPGLGLRLIYFSYDVKMKEKGDIPEGYSVSREKKERFSLILESASTNQTSMYLCASTRRSGTSGNVGETQYFGPGTRLLVL.

This chain links TRBV30 with TRBJ2-5; TRBD2 matches 10 bases. The CDR3 has 15 amino acids. The germline V gene has CDR1 GTSNPN and CDR2 SVGIG (reference sequence). Unmatched junction bases numbered 10, after V lost 3 bases and J lost 6 bases. The CDR3 here is CAWRLAGVWGKTQYF. CDR3 nucleotides: TGTGCCTGGAGGCTAGCGGGAGTCTGGGGGAAGACCCAGTACTTC.

The chain combines TRBV4-3 with TRBJ1-1; D perhaps matches TRBD1 (6 bases). Trimming removed 2 bases from V and 5 bases from J, with 12 bases in between. CDR3 length equals 14 residues. The germline V gene encodes CDR1 LGHNA and CDR2 YSLEER. In DNA form, the CDR3 reads TGCGCCAGCAGCCAATCGGGGGGCGGGACTGAAGCTTTCTTT. It encodes CASSQSGGGTEAFF.

The chain uses TRBV28 and TRBJ1-5, with unresolved D. This CDR3 has 12 amino acids. Trimming took off 6 bases at V and 3 bases at J, with 6 bases between the two ends. Germline V CDR1 and CDR2: MDHEN, SYDVKM. CDR3 sequence (DNA): TGTGCCAGCAGCGACTACAATCAGCCCCAGCATTTT. This encodes CASSDYNQPQHF.

Written as DNA, the CDR3 is TGTGCCAGCAGTTACGGGACTAGCTACGAGCAGTACTTC. It encodes CASSYGTSYEQYF. The chain couples TRBV6-5 to TRBJ2-7; 8 bases line up with TRBD2. The CDR3 totals 13 residues. Germline V gene sequence: CDR1 MNHEY, CDR2 SVGAGI. J gave up 3 bases and V 2 bases, and 0 bases lay outside the gene matches.

This chain uses TRBV27 with TRBJ2-1; the D gene is possibly TRBD1 (5 bases). There are 15 residues in the CDR3. Germline lookup yields CDR1 MNHEY and CDR2 SMNVEV (reference sequence). V lost 7 bases and J 5 bases, leaving 18 bases between the germline ends. The CDR3 reads CASNPRGSTDNEQFF. CDR3 coding DNA: TGTGCCAGCAACCCTAGGGGTAGTACCGACAATGAGCAGTTCTTC.

The rearrangement joins TRBV29-1 to TRBJ1-4; D call uncertain. Trimming took 1 base from V and 8 from J, leaving 14 bases between them. This CDR3 comprises 14 residues. Germline V gives CDR1 SQVTM, CDR2 ANQGSEA. CDR3 DNA sequence: TGCAGCGTTGAAGCGGCTGGAGTTAACGAAAAACTGTTTTTT. Its protein is CSVEAAGVNEKLFF.

This chain connects TRBV9 to TRBJ2-3, with 8 positions matching TRBD2. Germline assignment: CDR1 SGDLS and CDR2 YYNGEE. The V segment lost 4 bases and the J segment 0 bases; nucleotides outside the gene matches: 4. CDR3 length equals 15 residues. CDR3 nucleotides: TGTGCCAGCAGCCTTAGCGGGACAAGCACAGATACGCAGTATTTT. It yields the protein CASSLSGTSTDTQYF.

The V gene is TRBV7-2, the J gene TRBJ2-7; D possibly corresponds to TRBD2 (5 bases). In germline, CDR1 is SGHTA, CDR2 FQGNSA. The germline V and J ends were trimmed by 5 bases and 3 bases, with 17 bases remaining between them. The CDR3 extends over 15 amino acids. This CDR3 is CASSPSASQHYEQYF. The CDR3 DNA reads TGTGCCAGCAGCCCGAGCGCTAGCCAGCACTACGAGCAGTACTTC.

The rearrangement joins TRBV16 to TRBJ2-1, with TRBD1 as a possible D gene (5 bases). The germline gives CDR1 KGHSY, CDR2 FQNENV. The CDR3 length is 12 residues. V shed 5 bases and J shed 10 bases, with 12 bases lying between them. CDR3 in DNA: TGTGCCAGCAGCAAGGACAACCGGGAGCAGTTCTTC. This sequence encodes CASSKDNREQFF.

The chain recombines TRBV7-3 with TRBJ2-1; 12 bases align to TRBD2. V lost 5 bases, J lost 7 bases, and 6 bases stayed unmatched. This CDR3 is 15 amino acids long. CDR1 is SGHTA and CDR2 is FQGTGA in the germline V gene. As DNA, the CDR3 is TGTGCCAGCAGCGTACTAGCGGGAGGTTATAATGAGCAGTTCTTC. It yields the protein CASSVLAGGYNEQFF.

The chain recombines TRBV5-4 with TRBJ1-1; a weak D match, TRBD1 (5 bases). This CDR3 spans 17 amino acids. Trimming stripped 0 bases from V and 5 bases from J, with 20 bases between. In germline, CDR1 is SGHNT, CDR2 YYREEE (reference sequence). The CDR3 here is CASSLGAGMKGGTEAFF. In nucleotides, the CDR3 is TGTGCCAGCAGCTTGGGGGCAGGGATGAAGGGTGGTACTGAAGCTTTCTTT.

The rearrangement uses TRBV19 and TRBJ2-5, with 11 bases matching TRBD2. The V segment lost 4 bases and the J segment 2 bases; nucleotides outside the gene matches: 6. CDR3 length equals 16 residues. Germline lookup yields CDR1 LNHDA and CDR2 SQIVND (reference sequence). The CDR3 DNA sequence: TGTGCCAGTAGTACCCCGGGACTAGCGGCGCAAGAGACCCAGTACTTC. It yields the protein CASSTPGLAAQETQYF.

J is TRBJ1-2 and V is TRBV14; 7 bases map to TRBD1. CDR1 and CDR2 (germline): SGHDN, FVKESK. This CDR3 contains 14 residues. The V and J ends lost 1 base and 7 bases, in that order; junction bases with no gene match: 6. CDR3 sequence reads: CASSQGVGGSGYTF. DNA for the CDR3: TGTGCCAGCAGCCAAGGAGTAGGGGGCTCTGGCTACACCTTC.

The CDR3 here is CASMTSLHRRNTGELFF. In DNA, the CDR3 is TGTGCCAGTATGACTAGCCTTCACCGCCGGAACACCGGGGAGCTGTTTTTT. V and J are TRBV19 and TRBJ2-2, with TRBD2 matching 7 bases. The germline CDR1 and CDR2 sequences are LNHDA and SQIVND (reference sequence). Trimming removed 7 bases from V and 1 base from J; junction bases left unmatched: 12. The CDR3 covers 17 residues.